These 2 T cell receptor beta chains came from one sample sequenced in a study of blood T cell repertoires in COVID-19. Profiling relied on immunoSEQ multiplex PCR, and the TCRdb table lists in-frame clones only, not all of them. The repertoire holds tens of thousands of clones, with approximately 90% as singletons. Sample: peripheral blood. The source is a woman aged 55 to 70 with COVID-19, enrolled during active disease.

The rearrangement joins TRBV6-5 to TRBJ2-2; TRBD2 is a possible D gene (6 bases). CDR3 length: 15 residues. The germline gives CDR1 MNHEY, CDR2 SVGAGI. V was cut by 2 bases and J by 2 bases, with 9 bases left in between. Written as DNA, the CDR3 is TGTGCCAGCAGTTACGGGACTGGAAACACCGGGGAGCTGTTTTTT. This codes for CASSYGTGNTGELFF.

This rearrangement joins TRBV7-8 to TRBJ1-2, with D perhaps matching TRBD1 (5 bases). The V end was cut by 1 base, the J end by 6 bases, with 15 bases between. Per germline, CDR1 SGHVS and CDR2 FQNEAQ. This CDR3 has 15 amino acids. In DNA form, the CDR3 reads TGTGCCAGCAGCTTAGTACGACTAGGGGAGAATGGCTACACCTTC. This encodes CASSLVRLGENGYTF.